This T cell receptor (beta chain) stems from a study of cytomegalovirus exposure and HLA in healthy donors. Regarding this clone: Its antigen is currently unknown.

Amplification used 60 Vbeta primers and 13 Jbeta primers. This table comes from immunoSEQ multiplex PCR, and its TCRdb copy is limited to in-frame clones, with some not included. The table lists around 130,000 clones, around 83% of them singletons. General study findings and limits: A few chains tied to CMV proved CMV antigen-specific in vitro.

J lost 0 bases, V lost 11 bases, and 14 bases had no gene match. The V gene's germline CDR1 is MGHRA and CDR2 YSYEKL. This CDR3 has 16 amino acids. This receptor was identified in a woman younger than 30 in good health and CMV-seropositive. The chain couples TRBV4-1 to TRBJ2-5; 8 bases agree with TRBD1. The material sequenced was PBMCs. CDR3 protein: CAGATGQGGYQETQYF. The DNA of the CDR3 is TGCGCCGGCGCAACCGGACAGGGTGGCTACCAAGAGACCCAGTACTTC.